This T cell receptor beta chain emerged from a study of cytomegalovirus exposure and HLA in healthy donors. With 60 Vbeta and 13 Jbeta primers, the PCR was carried out. Generated by immunoSEQ multiplex PCR, the TCRdb table keeps only in-frame clones and is missing some. This sample contains around 110,000 clones. Germline V lookup: CDR1 SGHNT, CDR2 YYREEE (reference sequence). V dropped 2 bases and J dropped 14; count of bases not matched to a gene: 5. CDR3 length: 11 amino acids. This receptor was taken from a man younger than 40 in good health and CMV-seronegative. The chain carries TRBV5-4 and TRBJ2-5; 8 bases agree with TRBD1. The sequenced material came from PBMCs. The DNA of the CDR3 is TGTGCCAGCAGCTTCGGGGGACAGGAATACTTC. Amino acids: CASSFGGQEYF.